This paragraph reports one T cell receptor (beta chain). The antigen remains undetermined. Profiled with immunoSEQ multiplex PCR; TCRdb holds only in-frame clones, not every one. The table includes 55,000 to 75,000 clones, 80% to 90% detected once. This entry comes from a study of T cell responses to AZD1222 COVID-19 vaccine. Findings and limits, study-wide: Females made up more of the donors, who were largely white British, and clonal diversity may have come out too low. Seropositive at baseline were only six AZD1222 recipients.

Germline V lookup: CDR1 DFQATT, CDR2 SNEGSKA (reference sequence). The CDR3 has 11 residues. Deletions cut 5 bases from V and 7 bases from J, with 11 bases between. The specimen was peripheral blood, collected on day 0 of AZD1222 vaccination. The receptor was isolated from an adult in good health. This chain connects TRBV20-1 to TRBJ1-2; D is uncertain. CDR3 DNA sequence: TGCAGTGCTCAGGTACATACTGGCTACACCTTC. Translating gives CSAQVHTGYTF.